This TCR beta chain was sequenced during a study of response to subunit inactivated influenza vaccine. TCRdb processed the RT-PCR reads anew with MiXCR; each CDR3 protein has one entry. The data show around 180,000 distinct CDR3 sequences, nearly 9.5% seen once. This clonotype was counted only a few times. Germline V gene sequence: CDR1 LGHDT, CDR2 YNNKEL (reference sequence). With V trimmed by 1 base and J by 1 base, 9 bases remained unmatched. The CDR3 is made up of 17 amino acids. The material sequenced was non-naive T cells sorted from PBMCs, taken on the day of vaccination. The source of this sequence is a man aged 50-60 years who received an inactivated influenza vaccine. V usage is TRBV3-1 and J usage is TRBJ2-5, with 7 bases that match TRBD1. The CDR3 reads CASSQGPPGQPQETQYF. The CDR3 bases are TGTGCCAGCAGCCAAGGGCCCCCGGGACAGCCCCAAGAGACCCAGTACTTC.